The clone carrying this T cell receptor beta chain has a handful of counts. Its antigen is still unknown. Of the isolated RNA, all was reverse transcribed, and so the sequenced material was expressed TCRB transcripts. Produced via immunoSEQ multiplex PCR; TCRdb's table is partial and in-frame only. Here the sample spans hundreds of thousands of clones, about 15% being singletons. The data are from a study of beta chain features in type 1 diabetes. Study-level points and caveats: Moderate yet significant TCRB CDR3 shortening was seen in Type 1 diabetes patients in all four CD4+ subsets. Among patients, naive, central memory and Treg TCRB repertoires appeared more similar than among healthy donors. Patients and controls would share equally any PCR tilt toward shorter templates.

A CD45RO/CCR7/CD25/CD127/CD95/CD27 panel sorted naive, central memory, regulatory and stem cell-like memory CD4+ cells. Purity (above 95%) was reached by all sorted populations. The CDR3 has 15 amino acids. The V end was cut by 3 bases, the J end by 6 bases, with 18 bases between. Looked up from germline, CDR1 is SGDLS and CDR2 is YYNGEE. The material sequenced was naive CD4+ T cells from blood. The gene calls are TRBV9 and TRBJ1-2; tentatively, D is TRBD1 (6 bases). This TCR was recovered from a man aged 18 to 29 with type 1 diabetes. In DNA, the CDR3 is TGTGCCAGCAGCGATGATGGGGGCGCGGGCGATGGCTACACCTTC. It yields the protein CASSDDGGAGDGYTF.